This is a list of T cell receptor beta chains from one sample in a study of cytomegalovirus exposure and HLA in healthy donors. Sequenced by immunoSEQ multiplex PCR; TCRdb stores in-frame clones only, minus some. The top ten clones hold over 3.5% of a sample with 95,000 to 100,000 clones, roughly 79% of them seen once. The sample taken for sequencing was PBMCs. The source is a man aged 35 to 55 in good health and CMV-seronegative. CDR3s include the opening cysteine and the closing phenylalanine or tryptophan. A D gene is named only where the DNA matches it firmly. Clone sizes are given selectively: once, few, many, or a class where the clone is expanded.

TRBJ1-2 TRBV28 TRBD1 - TGTGCCAGCAGGGGGCTCGGACAGGGAGATAACTATGGCTACACCTTC CASRGLGQGDNYGYTF
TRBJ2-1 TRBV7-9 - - TGTGCCAGCAGCTTAAGGGGTTTGGATGAGCAGTTCTTC CASSLRGLDEQFF
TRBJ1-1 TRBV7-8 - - TGTGCCAGCAGCTTAGCTGGCCTGAACACTGAAGCTTTCTTT CASSLAGLNTEAFF
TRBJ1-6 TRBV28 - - TGTGCCAGCAGTTTATTGGGGCCCTCTTTGGATTCACCCCTCCACTTT CASSLLGPSLDSPLHF
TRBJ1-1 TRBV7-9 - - TGTGCCAGCAGCCCCCAGCAGGGGATGAACACTGAAGCTTTCTTT CASSPQQGMNTEAFF
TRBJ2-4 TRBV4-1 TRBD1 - TGCGCCAGCAGCCAGCAGGACAGGGGGCAGATAGGGGCCAAAAACATTCAGTACTTC CASSQQDRGQIGAKNIQYF
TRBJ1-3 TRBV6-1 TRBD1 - TGTGCCAGCAGCCAGGGGGCCCTCGGAAACACCATATATTTT CASSQGALGNTIYF
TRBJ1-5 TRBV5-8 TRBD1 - TGTGCCAGCAGCCCCGACAGGGGTGGGAATCAGCCCCAGCATTTT CASSPDRGGNQPQHF
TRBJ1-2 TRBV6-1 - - TGTGCCAGCAGTGTTCTATATCGCGGCACAGGGAACTATGGCTACACCTTC CASSVLYRGTGNYGYTF
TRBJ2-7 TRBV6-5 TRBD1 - TGTGCCAGCAGGTCCCAGGGGGACGAGCAGTACTTC CASRSQGDEQYF
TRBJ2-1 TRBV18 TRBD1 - TGTGCCAGCTCATCGGGACTAGGACAGGGGGCGAATGAGCAGTTCTTC CASSSGLGQGANEQFF
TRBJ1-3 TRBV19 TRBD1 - TGTGCCAGTAGTCCGGGACAGAACACTGGAAACACCATATATTTT CASSPGQNTGNTIYF
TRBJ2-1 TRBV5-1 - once TGCGCCAGCAGCTTGGAGGGGCTCTCCTACAATGAGCAGTTCTTC CASSLEGLSYNEQFF
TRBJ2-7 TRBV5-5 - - TGTGCCAGCAGCTTGTTCCAGGGACAATTCTACGAGCAGTACTTC CASSLFQGQFYEQYF
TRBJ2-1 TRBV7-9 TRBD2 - TGTTCCAGCAGCCATAGCGGGGGGGGCAATGAGCAGTTCTTC CSSSHSGGGNEQFF
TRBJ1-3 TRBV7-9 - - TGTGCCAGCAGCTTAGACGCGGGAAACACCATATATTTT CASSLDAGNTIYF
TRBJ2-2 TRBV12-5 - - TGTGCTAGTGACACCCCCTTCAACACCGGGGAGCTGTTTTTT CASDTPFNTGELFF
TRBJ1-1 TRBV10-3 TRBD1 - TGTGCCATCAGTCCCGGGACAGGGACGACTGAAGCTTTCTTT CAISPGTGTTEAFF
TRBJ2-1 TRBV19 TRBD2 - TGTGCCAGTAGTTCCAGGGGACTAGCGGGGTACAATGAGCAGTTCTTC CASSSRGLAGYNEQFF
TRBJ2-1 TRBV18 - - TGTGCCAGCTCACCGTCCCCCGTACGGGTCAACAATGAGCAGTTCTTC CASSPSPVRVNNEQFF